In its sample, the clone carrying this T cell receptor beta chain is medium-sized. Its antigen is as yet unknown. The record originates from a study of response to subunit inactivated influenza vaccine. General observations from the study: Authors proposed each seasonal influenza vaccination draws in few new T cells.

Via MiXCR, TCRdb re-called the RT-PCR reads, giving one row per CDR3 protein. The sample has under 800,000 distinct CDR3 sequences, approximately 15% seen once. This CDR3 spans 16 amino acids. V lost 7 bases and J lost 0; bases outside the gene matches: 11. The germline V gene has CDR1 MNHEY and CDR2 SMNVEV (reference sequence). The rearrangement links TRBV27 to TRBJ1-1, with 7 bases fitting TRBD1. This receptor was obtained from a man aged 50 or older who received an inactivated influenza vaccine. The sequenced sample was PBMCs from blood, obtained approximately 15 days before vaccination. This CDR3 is CASNRKGARMNTEAFF. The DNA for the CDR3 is TGTGCCAGCAATAGGAAGGGGGCCCGTATGAACACTGAAGCTTTCTTT.